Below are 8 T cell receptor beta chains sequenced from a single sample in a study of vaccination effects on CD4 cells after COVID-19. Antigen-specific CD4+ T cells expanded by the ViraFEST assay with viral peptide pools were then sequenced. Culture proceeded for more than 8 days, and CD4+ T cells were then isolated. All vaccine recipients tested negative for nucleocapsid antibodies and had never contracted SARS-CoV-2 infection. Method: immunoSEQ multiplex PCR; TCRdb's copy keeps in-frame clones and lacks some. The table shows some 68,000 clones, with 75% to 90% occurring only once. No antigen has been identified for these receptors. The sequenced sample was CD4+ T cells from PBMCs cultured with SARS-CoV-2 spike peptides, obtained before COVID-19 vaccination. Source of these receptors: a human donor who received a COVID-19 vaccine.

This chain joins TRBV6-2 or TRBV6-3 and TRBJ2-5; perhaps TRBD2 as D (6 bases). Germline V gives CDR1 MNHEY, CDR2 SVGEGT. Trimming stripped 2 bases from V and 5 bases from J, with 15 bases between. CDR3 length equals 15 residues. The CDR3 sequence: CASSYTGVGTETQYF. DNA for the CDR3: TGTGCCAGCAGTTACACGGGAGTTGGGACGGAGACCCAGTACTTC.

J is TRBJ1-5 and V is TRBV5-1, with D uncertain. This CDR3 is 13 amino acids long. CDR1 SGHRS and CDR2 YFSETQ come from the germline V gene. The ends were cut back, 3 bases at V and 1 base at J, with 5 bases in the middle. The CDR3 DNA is TGCGCCAGCAGCTCCGGGAGCAATCAGCCCCAGCATTTT. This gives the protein CASSSGSNQPQHF.

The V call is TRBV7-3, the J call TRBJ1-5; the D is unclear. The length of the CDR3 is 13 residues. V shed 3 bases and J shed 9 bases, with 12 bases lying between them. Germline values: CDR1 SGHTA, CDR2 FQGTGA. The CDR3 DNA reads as TGTGCCAGCAGCTTGACGACTAATGGGCCCCAGCATTTT. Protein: CASSLTTNGPQHF. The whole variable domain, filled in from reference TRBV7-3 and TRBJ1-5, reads GAGVSQTPSNKVTEKGKYVELRCDPISGHTALYWYRQSLGQGPEFLIYFQGTGAADDSGLPNDRFFAVRPEGSVSTLKIQRTERGDSAVYLCASSLTTNGPQHFGDGTRLSIL.

In DNA form, the CDR3 reads TGTGCCAGCAGCTTAAAAACAGGGGGCTTCTATGGCTACACCTTC. Amino acid sequence: CASSLKTGGFYGYTF. The rearrangement joins TRBV7-2 to TRBJ1-2, with TRBD1 matching over 9 bases. Trimming cost V 2 bases and J 4 bases; bases outside gene matches: 5. The CDR3 has 15 amino acids. Germline V lookup: CDR1 SGHTA, CDR2 FQGNSA. Filled out from reference TRBV7-2 and TRBJ1-2, the complete variable domain reads GAGVSQSPSNKVTEKGKDVELRCDPISGHTALYWYRQSLGQGLEFLIYFQGNSAPDKSGLPSDRFSAERTGGSVSTLTIQRTQQEDSAVYLCASSLKTGGFYGYTFGSGTRLTVV.

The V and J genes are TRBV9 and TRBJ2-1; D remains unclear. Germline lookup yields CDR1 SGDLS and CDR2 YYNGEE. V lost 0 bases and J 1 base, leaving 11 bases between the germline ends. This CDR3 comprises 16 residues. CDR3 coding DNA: TGTGCCAGCAGCGTAGGTGCAGTAATATCCTACAATGAGCAGTTCTTC. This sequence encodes CASSVGAVISYNEQFF.

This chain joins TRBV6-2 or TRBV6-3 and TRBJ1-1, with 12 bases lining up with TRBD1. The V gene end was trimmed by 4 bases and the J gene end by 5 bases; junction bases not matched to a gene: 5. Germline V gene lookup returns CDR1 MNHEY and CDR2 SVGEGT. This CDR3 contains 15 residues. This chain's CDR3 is CASSSPGQGATEAFF. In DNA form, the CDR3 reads TGTGCCAGCAGTTCCCCGGGACAGGGGGCGACTGAAGCTTTCTTT.

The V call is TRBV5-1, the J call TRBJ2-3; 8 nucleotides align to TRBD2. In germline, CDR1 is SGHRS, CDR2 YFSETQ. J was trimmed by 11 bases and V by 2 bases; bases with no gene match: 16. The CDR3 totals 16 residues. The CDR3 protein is CASSLVLGAGAKVQYF. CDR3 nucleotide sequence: TGCGCCAGCAGCTTAGTTCTTGGAGCGGGGGCCAAGGTGCAGTATTTT.

Here the CDR3 DNA reads TGTGCCAGCAGCTCCTGGTCCAGGGTCATAGAGACCCAGTACTTC. This sequence encodes CASSSWSRVIETQYF. The V gene is TRBV7-8, the J gene TRBJ2-5; tentative D call: TRBD1 (5 bases). The V and J ends lost 4 bases and 4 bases respectively, with 16 bases between them. Germline lookup yields CDR1 SGHVS and CDR2 FQNEAQ. The CDR3 consists of 15 residues.